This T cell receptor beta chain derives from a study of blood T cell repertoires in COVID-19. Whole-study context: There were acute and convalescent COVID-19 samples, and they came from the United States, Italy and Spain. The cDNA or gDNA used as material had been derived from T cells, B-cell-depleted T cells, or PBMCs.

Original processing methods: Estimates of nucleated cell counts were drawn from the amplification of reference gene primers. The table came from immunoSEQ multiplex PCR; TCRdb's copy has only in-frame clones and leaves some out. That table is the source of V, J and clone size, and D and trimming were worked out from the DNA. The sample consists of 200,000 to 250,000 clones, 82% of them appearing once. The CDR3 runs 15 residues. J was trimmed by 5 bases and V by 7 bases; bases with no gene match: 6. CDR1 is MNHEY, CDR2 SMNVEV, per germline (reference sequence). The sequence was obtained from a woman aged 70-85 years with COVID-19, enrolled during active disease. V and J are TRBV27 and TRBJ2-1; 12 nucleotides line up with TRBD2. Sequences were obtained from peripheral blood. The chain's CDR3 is CASTLAGGVNNEQFF. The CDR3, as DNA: TGTGCCAGCACCCTAGCGGGAGGGGTGAACAATGAGCAGTTCTTC.